This T cell receptor beta chain was identified in a study of CD8+ T cells in alopecia areata. Study results and caveats: TCRs were shared less clearly across patients than in mice, possibly for HLA-related reasons.

Extraction of RNA preceded its reverse transcription into cDNA, which served as the sequencing template. The data were produced by immunoSEQ multiplex PCR, yet TCRdb's version contains in-frame clones alone and is incomplete. The table has about 150,000 clones, roughly 64% seen once. Trimming cost V 5 bases and J 4 bases, with 12 bases left between them. This CDR3 region has 13 residues. Germline CDR1 and CDR2: SGHRS and YFSETQ. The sample holds a few counts of this clone. Its cognate antigen is unknown. This specimen was CD4+ T cells sorted from blood, taken at week 0. The chain combines TRBV5-1 with TRBJ1-2, with a possible D match to TRBD1 (6 bases). This receptor was identified in a human donor with alopecia areata. The CDR3 region is CASRATGIYGYTF. DNA of the CDR3: TGCGCCAGCAGGGCTACAGGGATCTATGGCTACACCTTC.